The subject of this entry is one T cell receptor beta chain. This specimen comes from a study of shared clonotypes between healthy human individuals. CDR1 and CDR2 (germline): SGHRS, YFSETQ. Between the trimmed V and J ends, which lost 0 bases and 1 base, there was a span of 18 bases. The length of the CDR3 is 18 residues. Produced via immunoSEQ multiplex PCR; TCRdb's table is partial and in-frame only. The profile shows about 2.4 million clones, roughly 93% of them singletons. V gene TRBV5-1 combines with J gene TRBJ2-3; D possibly uses TRBD1 or TRBD2 (6 bases each). The sequence came from a man aged 18 to 30 in good health. Some clones in this sample may be carry-over from other donors' samples. Specimen: naive CD4+ T cells from PBMCs. Subset indicated: CD45RA+ positively selected. For the CDR3, the DNA is TGCGCCAGCAGCTTGGAAGGCTCCCGGGGGCCTGGCACAGATACGCAGTATTTT. Amino acid sequence: CASSLEGSRGPGTDTQYF.